These 9 T cell receptor beta chains originate from one sample sequenced in a study of control samples from healthy donors and cancer patients. TCRdb's copy holds only in-frame clones and misses some; the assay was immunoSEQ multiplex PCR. This sample yields 85,000 to 95,000 clones, of which about nine tenths are seen a single time; about 15% belongs to the top ten. Material: blood. All receptors derive from a woman between 70 and 85 years old in good health.

This chain connects TRBV4-3 to TRBJ1-2; no reliable D call. This CDR3 region has 14 residues. Deletions cut 2 bases from V and 2 bases from J, with 9 bases between. The V gene's germline CDR1 is LGHNA and CDR2 YSLEER. The CDR3: CASSQTRLNYGYTF. In DNA form, the CDR3 reads TGCGCCAGCAGCCAAACACGCCTCAACTATGGCTACACCTTC.

V usage is TRBV3-1 (or the pseudogene TRBV3-2) and J usage is TRBJ1-5; D uncertain. The CDR3 has 14 residues. The germline V gene encodes CDR1 LGHDT and CDR2 YNNKEL (reference sequence). V was cut by 1 base and J by 1 base, with 5 bases left in between. CDR3 nucleotides: TGTGCCAGCAGCCAAGGACTCAGCAATCAGCCCCAGCATTTT. Translated: CASSQGLSNQPQHF.

The chain combines TRBV5-1 with TRBJ2-2, with a tentative D call TRBD2 (5 bases). The CDR3 is made up of 12 amino acids. Germline V gene lookup returns CDR1 SGHRS and CDR2 YFSETQ. Trimming took 8 bases from V and 6 from J, leaving 11 bases between them. Here the CDR3 reads CASTSGSGELFF. CDR3 in DNA: TGCGCCAGTACCTCGGGATCCGGGGAGCTGTTTTTT.

V is TRBV6-6 and J is TRBJ2-7, with TRBD1 identical over 7 bases. Trimming at V came to 2 bases and at J to 7 bases, leaving 8 bases not matched to a gene. CDR3 length: 14 amino acids. Germline V gene sequence: CDR1 MNHNY, CDR2 SVGAGI (reference sequence). The chain's CDR3 is CASSYGSQGEEQYF. The DNA for the CDR3 is TGTGCCAGCAGTTACGGTTCTCAGGGGGAAGAGCAGTACTTC.

The sample holds a few counts of this clone. The chain links TRBV7-2 to TRBJ1-5, with D possibly being TRBD1 (5 bases). The CDR3 sequence is 14 residues long. The V end lost 1 base, the J end lost 5 bases, and 9 bases lay between the germline ends. Germline-derived CDR1 and CDR2 are SGHTA and FQGNSA. CDR3 amino acids: CASSLEPRDQPQHF. DNA of the CDR3: TGTGCCAGCAGCTTAGAACCCAGGGATCAGCCCCAGCATTTT.

The J gene is TRBJ1-6, the V gene TRBV5-6; 9 bases fit TRBD1. With 3 bases clipped from V and 5 bases from J, the junction kept 0 bases outside the gene matches. The germline CDR1 and CDR2 sequences are SGHDT and YYEEEE. The CDR3 runs 14 residues. The chain's CDR3 is CASSWTGDNSPLHF. CDR3 nucleotide sequence: TGTGCCAGCAGCTGGACAGGGGATAATTCACCCCTCCACTTT.

The chain is built from TRBV7-9 and TRBJ2-1; D perhaps matches TRBD2 (6 bases). The CDR3 covers 17 residues. Per the germline V gene, CDR1 is SEHNR and CDR2 is FQNEAQ (reference sequence). Trimming pared 4 bases from V and 6 bases from J, leaving 22 bases between. CDR3 nucleotide sequence: TGTGCCAGCAGCTCCACCCTAGACTTGGGCGGGACCAATGAGCAGTTCTTC. Translating gives CASSSTLDLGGTNEQFF.

The V call is TRBV29-1, the J call TRBJ1-4; the D is unclear. Germline loops: CDR1 SQVTM, CDR2 ANQGSEA. The V end lost 7 bases, the J end lost 3 bases, and 15 bases lay between the germline ends. This CDR3 region has 14 residues. CDR3 bases: TGCAGCGCCGACCTTGAGGGAGCTAATGAAAAACTGTTTTTT. This gives the protein CSADLEGANEKLFF.

The chain combines TRBV5-5 with TRBJ1-2; possibly TRBD1 for D (6 bases). Trimming pared 3 bases from V and 6 bases from J, leaving 21 bases between. The germline V gene has CDR1 SGHKS and CDR2 YYEKEE (reference sequence). The CDR3 contains 16 residues. CDR3 DNA sequence: TGTGCCAGCAGCTCTACCCTGACAGGCATCGTTAATGGCTACACCTTC. Translating it yields CASSSTLTGIVNGYTF.